This paragraph covers one TCR beta chain sequence. What it binds is not known. Expressed TCRB transcripts were sequenced because the entire RNA isolate underwent reverse transcription. The data were produced by immunoSEQ multiplex PCR, yet TCRdb's version contains in-frame clones alone and is incomplete. The data show 680,000 or so clones, less than 20% seen once. The V and J ends lost 2 bases and 1 base, in that order; junction bases with no gene match: 6. This CDR3 has 17 residues. This sample stems from a study of beta chain features in type 1 diabetes. Study-level points and caveats: Cells carrying high TCR expression could end up over-represented when cDNA is sequenced.

The sample was naive CD4+ T cells from blood. The chain couples TRBV23-1 to TRBJ2-3; 10 bases line up with TRBD1. TRBV23-1 is sorted into the ORF group, with uncertain function. The TCR comes from a man younger than 30 in good health. The DNA of the CDR3 is TGCGCCAGCAGTCAACCTGGGACAGGGGATGGCACAGATACGCAGTATTTT. Amino acids: CASSQPGTGDGTDTQYF.